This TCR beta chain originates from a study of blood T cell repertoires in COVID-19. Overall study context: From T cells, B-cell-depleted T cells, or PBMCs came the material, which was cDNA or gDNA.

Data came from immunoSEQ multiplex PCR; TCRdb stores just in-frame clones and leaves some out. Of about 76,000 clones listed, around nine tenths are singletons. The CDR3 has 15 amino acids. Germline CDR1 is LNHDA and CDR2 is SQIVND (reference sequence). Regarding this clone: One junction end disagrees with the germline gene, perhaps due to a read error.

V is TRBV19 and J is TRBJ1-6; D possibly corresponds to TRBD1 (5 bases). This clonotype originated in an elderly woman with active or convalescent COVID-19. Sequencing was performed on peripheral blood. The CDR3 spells CASSTQASYNSPLLF. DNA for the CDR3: TGTGCCAGTAGCACACAGGCCTCCTATAATTCACCCCTCCTCTTT.